The rows below give T cell receptor beta chains drawn from one sample of a study of cytomegalovirus exposure and HLA in healthy donors. Method: immunoSEQ multiplex PCR; TCRdb's copy keeps in-frame clones and lacks some. The data contain 150,000 to 200,000 clones, over 65% of them singletons. The sample comprised PBMCs. All receptors come from a boy aged 2-9 years in good health and CMV-seronegative. Each CDR3 is given without its conserved first and last residue.

TRBJ2-6 14 TRBV6-6 ASSYTTGPGANGLT
TRBJ1-6 13 TRBV6-6 ASSNGQGVYSPLH
TRBJ1-5 11 TRBV6-5 ASSGQINQPQH
TRBJ1-2 14 TRBV29-1 SVDPVIRDRVYGYT
TRBJ2-7 13 TRBV7-9 SSSFQLAGPYEQY
TRBJ2-1 12 TRBV2 ASKAPLKNNEQF
TRBJ2-5 15 TRBV19 ASSIEGRRGGPKTQY
TRBJ2-1 12 TRBV6-1 AAAGQPSGNEQF
TRBJ1-3 13 TRBV30 AWSRRQGFGNTIY
TRBJ2-5 13 TRBV10-2 ASSEGERGFWTQY
TRBJ1-2 14 TRBV28 ASSMPRTGPNYGYT
TRBJ2-7 16 TRBV19 ASSTRHYRSNPYYEQY
TRBJ1-2 15 TRBV4-1 ASSHGLGERRVYGYT
TRBJ2-1 13 TRBV7-2 ASSLVGQGYNEQF
TRBJ2-7 12 TRBV7-3 ASSPGTGPYEQY
TRBJ2-7 12 TRBV27 ASSEGLRGYEQY
TRBJ2-5 13 TRBV29-1 SVESRDRGRETQY
TRBJ2-1 13 TRBV19 ASRKGQPIDNEQF
TRBJ2-4 15 TRBV15 ATSRDIYTVAKNIQY
TRBJ1-5 14 TRBV5-1 ASSLEPGQGGQPQH
TRBJ2-2 13 TRBV11-2 ASSVVARGTGELF
TRBJ1-1 13 TRBV5-1 ASSVAGGLNTEAF
TRBJ2-5 12 TRBV11-2 ASSLAGSSEAQY
TRBJ2-5 12 TRBV7-8 ASSPEYRDGTQY
TRBJ1-1 11 TRBV7-3 ASSHEGYTEAF
TRBJ1-6 15 TRBV7-2 ASSPTPEDGYNSPLH
TRBJ2-1 12 TRBV5-4 ASSPGQDYNEQF
TRBJ2-7 13 TRBV4-2 ASSQGARGLFEQY
TRBJ2-5 12 TRBV18 ASSPSGGRETQY
TRBJ1-4 15 TRBV7-9 ASSSVPRTGIGEKLF
TRBJ2-3 13 TRBV18 ASSPPAKRGDTQY